A single sample is the source of the 30 T cell receptor beta chains below, sequenced in a study of control samples from healthy donors and cancer patients. TCRdb's table, derived via immunoSEQ multiplex PCR, lists solely in-frame clones and lacks some. The sample includes some 190,000 clones. Sequencing was done on a sample of blood. The source of these receptors is a woman aged 25 to 45 in good health.

The genes are TRBV6-5 and TRBJ1-4; D is perhaps TRBD1 (5 bases). CDR1 is MNHEY, CDR2 SVGAGI, per germline. V was shortened by 2 bases and J by 2 bases, with 9 bases between the two germline ends. The CDR3 has 15 residues. The CDR3 DNA is TGTGCCAGCAGTTACGCAGGGACGACTAATGAAAAACTGTTTTTT. It is translated as CASSYAGTTNEKLFF.

The chain joins TRBV3-1 (or the pseudogene TRBV3-2) to TRBJ1-2, with a possible D match to TRBD1 (6 bases). Looked up from germline, CDR1 is LGHDT and CDR2 is YNNKEL (reference sequence). V lost 4 bases and J lost 8, with 14 bases in between. The CDR3 covers 13 residues. As DNA, the CDR3 is TGTGCCAGCAGCCGGACGGACAGTGGCGGCTACACCTTC. The encoded protein is CASSRTDSGGYTF.

The gene calls are TRBV28 and TRBJ1-3, with no clear D. CDR3 length equals 15 residues. V was cut by 2 bases and J by 4 bases, with 12 bases left in between. Germline-derived CDR1 and CDR2 are MDHEN and SYDVKM. The CDR3, as DNA: TGTGCCAGCAGTTTACTGACGGAGAAGGGAAACACCATATATTTT. This gives the protein CASSLLTEKGNTIYF.

The chain combines TRBV4-3 with TRBJ2-3; TRBD2 might be the D (5 bases). The CDR3 extends over 16 amino acids. Germline CDR1 reads LGHNA; CDR2 reads YSLEER. The ends were cut back, 0 bases at V and 4 bases at J, with 14 bases in the middle. CDR3 in DNA: TGCGCCAGCAGCCAAGAAAGGTCGACGGAGGCAGATACGCAGTATTTT. Amino acids: CASSQERSTEADTQYF.

The chain carries TRBV5-1 and TRBJ1-3; D gene ambiguous. The V gene's germline CDR1 is SGHRS and CDR2 YFSETQ. The CDR3 runs 15 residues. Trimming pared 4 bases from V and 0 bases from J, leaving 11 bases between. The CDR3: CASSVNQISGNTIYF. The CDR3 DNA reads TGCGCCAGCAGCGTTAATCAGATCTCTGGAAACACCATATATTTT.

The V gene is TRBV5-1, the J gene TRBJ2-3; D is ambiguous. The CDR3 loop spans 15 amino acids. The germline V gene encodes CDR1 SGHRS and CDR2 YFSETQ. V lost 2 bases and J 2 bases, leaving 12 bases between the germline ends. The DNA for the CDR3 is TGCGCCAGCAGCTTTATCCCCTACAACACAGATACGCAGTATTTT. Its translation is CASSFIPYNTDTQYF.

The J gene is TRBJ1-2, the V gene TRBV6-6; D gene ambiguous. V shed 0 bases and J shed 8 bases, with 4 bases lying between them. This CDR3 region has 11 residues. The germline gives CDR1 MNHNY, CDR2 SVGAGI (reference sequence). CDR3 in amino acids: CASSYSIGYTF. In DNA, the CDR3 is TGTGCCAGCAGTTACTCGATCGGCTACACCTTC.

The chain is built from TRBV5-1 and TRBJ1-1; D not certain. Germline V gives CDR1 SGHRS, CDR2 YFSETQ. The length of the CDR3 is 17 residues. The V end was cut by 4 bases, the J end by 0 bases, with 19 bases between. For the CDR3, the DNA is TGCGCCAGCAGCGGAGGGCGTGGACTTTACATGAACACTGAAGCTTTCTTT. Amino acid sequence: CASSGGRGLYMNTEAFF. The full variable domain, in which reference TRBV5-1 and TRBJ1-1 provide the parts outside the CDR3, is KAGVTQTPRYLIKTRGQQVTLSCSPISGHRSVSWYQQTPGQGLQFLFEYFSETQRNKGNFPGRFSGRQFSNSRSEMNVSTLELGDSALYLCASSGGRGLYMNTEAFFGQGTRLTVV.

The rearrangement uses TRBV11-2 and TRBJ2-1; 9 bases line up with TRBD1. With 5 bases clipped from V and 6 bases from J, the junction kept 5 bases outside the gene matches. This CDR3 contains 14 residues. The germline CDR1 and CDR2 sequences are SGHAT and FQNNGV. The CDR3 sequence is CASSRDRVGNEQFF. CDR3 nucleotides: TGTGCCAGCAGCAGGGACAGGGTGGGCAATGAGCAGTTCTTC.

The rearrangement links TRBV19 to TRBJ2-5; 11 bases line up with TRBD1. Germline values: CDR1 LNHDA, CDR2 SQIVND (reference sequence). The V gene end was trimmed by 6 bases and the J gene end by 5 bases; junction bases not matched to a gene: 5. The CDR3 spans 14 residues. Here the CDR3 reads CASRRTGGRETQYF. In DNA, the CDR3 is TGTGCCAGTAGGAGGACAGGGGGCCGGGAGACCCAGTACTTC.

The V call is TRBV10-3, the J call TRBJ1-3; D ambiguous. CDR1 is ENHRY, CDR2 SYGVKD, per germline. Trimming cost V 7 bases and J 1 base, with 11 bases left between them. The CDR3 covers 14 residues. CDR3 nucleotide sequence: TGTGCCATCATGAGAGATTTATCTGGAAACACCATATATTTT. Its translation is CAIMRDLSGNTIYF.

The CDR3 is CASRSGYTEAFF. The DNA for the CDR3 is TGTGCCAGCAGATCAGGCTACACTGAAGCTTTCTTT. The V and J genes are TRBV28 and TRBJ1-1; no definite D call. This CDR3 contains 12 residues. From germline, CDR1 is MDHEN and CDR2 SYDVKM. Deletions cut 6 bases from V and 3 bases from J, with 8 bases between. Together with reference TRBV28 and TRBJ1-1, the CDR3 gives the full variable domain: DVKVTQSSRYLVKRTGEKVFLECVQDMDHENMFWYRQDPGLGLRLIYFSYDVKMKEKGDIPEGYSVSREKKERFSLILESASTNQTSMYLCASRSGYTEAFFGQGTRLTVV.

This chain connects TRBV6-2 or TRBV6-3 to TRBJ2-1; 8 nucleotides match TRBD1. The CDR3 has 11 residues. Trimming removed 6 bases from V and 14 bases from J; junction bases left unmatched: 6. Germline V CDR1 and CDR2: MNHEY, SVGEGT. This CDR3 reads CASSDDRGEFF. The CDR3 DNA reads as TGTGCCAGCAGCGACGACAGGGGAGAGTTCTTC.

The chain carries TRBV29-1 and TRBJ1-4; 8 nucleotides agree with TRBD1. Germline trimming cut 6 bases from V and 6 bases from J; bases unmatched to any gene: 9. The CDR3 loop spans 14 amino acids. From germline, CDR1 is SQVTM and CDR2 ANQGSEA. The CDR3 nucleotides read TGCAGCGTGGACACCACAGGGGGGGATGAAAAACTGTTTTTT. This translates into CSVDTTGGDEKLFF.

The J gene is TRBJ2-3, the V gene TRBV28; either TRBD1 or TRBD2 may fit D (6 bases each). The germline V and J ends were trimmed by 4 bases and 4 bases, with 12 bases remaining between them. Germline CDR1 MDHEN, CDR2 SYDVKM. The CDR3 extends over 14 amino acids. Here the CDR3 DNA reads TGTGCCAGCAGTTCGACGGGGGCTGCAGATACGCAGTATTTT. This gives the protein CASSSTGAADTQYF.

V usage is TRBV19 and J usage is TRBJ2-7, with TRBD1 matching over 7 bases. The V segment lost 5 bases and the J segment 6 bases; nucleotides outside the gene matches: 7. The CDR3 consists of 13 residues. Germline CDR1 reads LNHDA; CDR2 reads SQIVND (reference sequence). The CDR3 DNA is TGTGCCAGTAGTTACAGGGGCCCTACCGAGCAGTACTTC. This encodes CASSYRGPTEQYF.

The chain couples TRBV9 to TRBJ2-1; a possible D gene is TRBD1 (6 bases). Germline CDR1 reads SGDLS; CDR2 reads YYNGEE. The ends were cut back, 1 base at V and 3 bases at J, with 11 bases in the middle. The CDR3 consists of 15 residues. CDR3 nucleotide sequence: TGTGCCAGCAGCGTACGCTCAGGGGTCTACAATGAGCAGTTCTTC. Amino acids: CASSVRSGVYNEQFF.

The chain employs TRBV3-1 (or the pseudogene TRBV3-2) and TRBJ2-7; possibly TRBD2 for D (5 bases). From germline, CDR1 is LGHDT and CDR2 YNNKEL (reference sequence). V gave up 6 bases and J gave up 0 bases, with 12 bases separating them. The CDR3 covers 14 residues. The CDR3 here is CASRTTGSSYEQYF. The CDR3 DNA sequence: TGTGCCAGCAGAACCACGGGGAGCTCCTACGAGCAGTACTTC.

The chain employs TRBV9 and TRBJ1-5; 10 bases match TRBD1. Trimming at V came to 3 bases and at J to 4 bases, leaving 4 bases not matched to a gene. CDR3 length: 15 amino acids. Germline lookup yields CDR1 SGDLS and CDR2 YYNGEE. CDR3 residues: CASSAGQGGNQPQHF. The DNA of the CDR3 is TGTGCCAGCAGCGCAGGACAGGGGGGTAATCAGCCCCAGCATTTT.

V gene TRBV7-9 combines with J gene TRBJ1-1; D not certain. With 4 bases removed from V and 6 bases from J, the gap between germline ends came to 9 bases. CDR1 is SEHNR, CDR2 FQNEAQ, per germline (reference sequence). This CDR3 contains 12 residues. The CDR3 DNA sequence: TGTGCCAGCAGCTCGGGTATCGCTGAAGCTTTCTTT. Its protein is CASSSGIAEAFF.

CDR3 in DNA: TGTGCCAGCAGCTTACGGGCTAGCGGGGGGGAGAACAATGAGCAGTTCTTC. Its protein is CASSLRASGGENNEQFF. J is TRBJ2-1 and V is TRBV7-2; TRBD2 agrees at 12 bases. CDR3 length: 17 residues. Germline V gives CDR1 SGHTA, CDR2 FQGNSA. J lost 5 bases, V lost 2 bases, and 7 bases had no gene match.

This chain connects TRBV11-2 to TRBJ2-4; D assignment may be TRBD1 or TRBD2 (5 bases each). In germline, CDR1 is SGHAT, CDR2 FQNNGV. This CDR3 is 15 amino acids long. The germline V and J ends were trimmed by 4 bases and 1 base, with 11 bases remaining between them. In DNA, the CDR3 is TGTGCCAGCAGCTGGGGGTCAAGGGCCAAAAACATTCAGTACTTC. Its translation: CASSWGSRAKNIQYF.

The V and J genes are TRBV28 and TRBJ2-3; 9 positions agree with TRBD1. The CDR3 length is 16 residues. V was pared by 6 bases and J by 4 bases, with 11 bases of the junction left unmatched. The germline V gene has CDR1 MDHEN and CDR2 SYDVKM. CDR3 bases: TGTGCCAGCAGCCCAAATCAACAGGGGGCATCAGATACGCAGTATTTT. Amino acids: CASSPNQQGASDTQYF. Filled out from reference TRBV28 and TRBJ2-3, the complete variable domain reads DVKVTQSSRYLVKRTGEKVFLECVQDMDHENMFWYRQDPGLGLRLIYFSYDVKMKEKGDIPEGYSVSREKKERFSLILESASTNQTSMYLCASSPNQQGASDTQYFGPGTRLTVL.

The chain carries TRBV5-1 and TRBJ2-2; maybe TRBD2 (6 bases). Between the trimmed V and J ends, which lost 4 bases and 7 bases, there was a span of 8 bases. This CDR3 is built from 12 residues. Germline values: CDR1 SGHRS, CDR2 YFSETQ. The CDR3 bases are TGCGCCAGCAGCCGACTAGTCGGGGAGCTGTTTTTT. Its protein product is CASSRLVGELFF.

The chain is built from TRBV6-1 and TRBJ1-1; 8 positions agree with TRBD1. Looked up from germline, CDR1 is MNHNS and CDR2 is SASEGT. CDR3 length equals 12 residues. After removal of 11 bases from V and 1 base from J, the junction contained 3 bases not matched to a gene. The CDR3 region is CAGGTGNTEAFF. The CDR3 region has the DNA TGTGCCGGTGGGACAGGGAACACTGAAGCTTTCTTT.

This rearrangement joins TRBV3-1 (or the pseudogene TRBV3-2) to TRBJ1-6; weak D call: TRBD1 (5 bases). V dropped 1 base and J dropped 10 bases, with 23 bases sitting between them. CDR3 length: 18 amino acids. Germline CDR1 reads LGHDT; CDR2 reads YNNKEL (reference sequence). CDR3 nucleotides: TGTGCCAGCAGCCAAGTCTCGGGTGGCAGGGCGAGGCAGTCACCCCTCCACTTT. The encoded protein is CASSQVSGGRARQSPLHF.

The V and J genes are TRBV6-4 and TRBJ2-3; D not certain. The germline CDR1 and CDR2 sequences are MRHNA and SNTAGT. The CDR3 runs 15 residues. The germline V and J ends were trimmed by 0 bases and 2 bases, with 9 bases remaining between them. The CDR3 nucleotides read TGTGCCAGCAGTGACTCCTTAGGGTCCACAGATACGCAGTATTTT. The encoded protein is CASSDSLGSTDTQYF.

J is TRBJ1-5 and V is TRBV12-3 or TRBV12-4; D remains ambiguous. The CDR3 consists of 12 residues. The germline V and J ends were trimmed by 3 bases and 6 bases, with 6 bases remaining between them. For the CDR3, the DNA is TGTGCCAGCAGTTTTTCTCCTCAGCCCCAGCATTTT. Translated: CASSFSPQPQHF.

The V call is TRBV4-1, the J call TRBJ1-2; the D gene is possibly TRBD1 (6 bases). In germline, CDR1 is MGHRA, CDR2 YSYEKL. The CDR3 is 15 residues long. V shed 1 base and J shed 3 bases, with 12 bases lying between them. In DNA, the CDR3 is TGCGCCAGCAGCCAAGTCGGGGGCGCCGACTATGGCTACACCTTC. Amino acids: CASSQVGGADYGYTF.

The chain employs TRBV3-1 (or the pseudogene TRBV3-2) and TRBJ1-1, with 9 bases aligning to TRBD1. The CDR3 consists of 15 residues. The ends lost 7 bases at V and 2 bases at J; junction bases unmatched: 8. Looked up from germline, CDR1 is LGHDT and CDR2 is YNNKEL (reference sequence). CDR3 loop: CASTRDREVNTEAFF. The CDR3 nucleotides are TGTGCCAGCACCCGGGACAGGGAGGTCAACACTGAAGCTTTCTTT.